The sequence of this T cell receptor beta chain was determined in a study of T-cell reconstitution after alpha-beta-depleted transplantation in children (TCRdb year 2016). Context from the whole study: Using TCR repertoire profiling, the study quantitatively followed how T-cell immune reconstitution unfolded in children after TCRalphabeta/CD19-depleted allogeneic hematopoietic cell transplantation.

This clonotype showed up just a few times. Its antigen is still unknown. The sample holds no much larger clone one base away, and base qualities are not on file. The library was produced with PCR. Data came from an Illumina HiSeq 2500. TCR library preparation used molecular barcoding, with unique molecular identifiers applied to normalize quantification of the TCRbeta repertoire. Using fastp trimming at Q25 and MiXCR clonotype assembly, TCRdb reanalyzed the public sequencing data and kept in-frame beta chains. Every entry covers one CDR3 protein and lists the most common genes and DNA from its rows. The sample profile shows around 250,000 distinct CDR3 sequences; about 10% of them were found once. Together, the top ten hold about 9.5% of the sample. The CDR3 has 17 amino acids, counting the end cysteine and phenylalanine. The only DNA kept is the CDR3, 51 bases in frame from the first base. Reading the germline V gene (reference sequence) gives CDR1 LNHDA and CDR2 SQIVND. V loses 1 base, J loses 0 bases, and the germline ends lie 15 bases apart.

The source of this sequence is a human donor who donated a stem cell graft to a child with SCID. Sequencing used PBMCs from the stem cell graft donor, obtained from the stem cell graft. The rearrangement joined TRBV19 to TRBJ1-1; no D gene call is confident. The CDR3 amino acid sequence is: CASSIGRLNFMNTEAFF. Here is the DNA: TGTGCCAGTAGTATAGGCAGGTTAAACTTCATGAACACTGAAGCTTTCTTT.